The 27 T cell receptor beta chains given below trace back to one sample, sequenced in a study of Ad26.COV2.S vaccination and SARS-CoV-2 variants. Here immunoSEQ multiplex PCR was the method, and the copy in TCRdb shows in-frame clones only, minus some. Among about 330,000 clones listed, roughly 90% were seen once. Described treatment: 19 received Ad26.COV2.S at low or high dose, single or two shots; about 5 received placebo; per-sample allocation not given. Sampling took place 63 days after the first vaccine or placebo injection. Sequencing used peripheral blood, obtained in a trial of Ad26.COV2.S vaccine versus placebo. These receptors all come from a person between 18 and 60 years old who received the Ad26.COV2.S COVID-19 vaccine or a placebo.

The chain has TRBV18 and TRBJ1-2, with no clear D. The CDR3 covers 14 residues. The germline V gene has CDR1 KGHSH and CDR2 LQKENI. V was trimmed by 4 bases and J by 4 bases, leaving 13 bases between them. CDR3 amino acids: CASSQGRGGYGYTF. CDR3 nucleotides: TGTGCCAGCTCACAAGGGAGAGGAGGCTATGGCTACACCTTC. The full variable domain, in which reference TRBV18 and TRBJ1-2 provide the parts outside the CDR3, is NAGVMQNPRHLVRRRGQEARLRCSPMKGHSHVYWYRQLPEEGLKFMVYLQKENIIDESGMPKERFSAEFPKEGPSILRIQQVVRGDSAAYFCASSQGRGGYGYTFGSGTRLTVV.

V and J are TRBV7-9 and TRBJ2-7, with D maybe TRBD1 (5 bases). Trimming stripped 8 bases from V and 4 bases from J, with 18 bases between. Germline CDR1 is SEHNR and CDR2 is FQNEAQ (reference sequence). The CDR3 is made up of 14 amino acids. CDR3 amino acids: CASGPQGPQYEQYF. CDR3 sequence (DNA): TGTGCCAGCGGGCCCCAGGGCCCCCAGTACGAGCAGTACTTC.

The chain is built from TRBV5-1 and TRBJ2-1; 13 bases agree with TRBD2. Germline V lookup: CDR1 SGHRS, CDR2 YFSETQ. The ends lost 4 bases at V and 9 bases at J; junction bases unmatched: 16. This CDR3 spans 18 amino acids. This chain's CDR3 is CASSPGGTSGVSMVEQFF. The CDR3 DNA reads TGCGCCAGCAGCCCCGGGGGGACTAGCGGGGTATCAATGGTTGAGCAGTTCTTC.

The chain joins TRBV6-1 to TRBJ1-2; no firm D call. Per the germline V gene, CDR1 is MNHNS and CDR2 is SASEGT. Between the trimmed V and J ends, which lost 2 bases and 5 bases, there was a span of 15 bases. The CDR3 consists of 15 residues. DNA for the CDR3: TGTGCCAGCAGTGAAAAGCGACGGAATCATTATGGCTACACCTTC. It yields the protein CASSEKRRNHYGYTF.

The V gene is TRBV25-1, the J gene TRBJ1-1, with D tentatively TRBD1 (6 bases). This CDR3 comprises 15 residues. Trimming pared 3 bases from V and 1 base from J, leaving 12 bases between. Looked up from germline, CDR1 is MGHDK and CDR2 is SYGVNS. CDR3 sequence (DNA): TGTGCCAGCAGTGATAAGGGGGTCTGGAACACTGAAGCTTTCTTT. This encodes CASSDKGVWNTEAFF.

The rearrangement joins TRBV18 to TRBJ2-7; D is perhaps TRBD2 (6 bases). Deletions cut 3 bases from V and 6 bases from J, with 18 bases between. Looked up from germline, CDR1 is KGHSH and CDR2 is LQKENI. The length of the CDR3 is 15 residues. DNA for the CDR3: TGTGCCAGCTCACCTATTCCGGGAGCTGAGGCCGAGCAGTACTTC. This sequence encodes CASSPIPGAEAEQYF.

The rearrangement uses TRBV6-4 and TRBJ1-5; TRBD1 matches 8 bases. Germline values: CDR1 MRHNA, CDR2 SNTAGT. The J segment lost 5 bases and the V segment lost 3 bases, leaving 3 bases of the junction unmatched. CDR3 length: 14 amino acids. DNA of the CDR3: TGTGCCAGCAGTGAACAGGGGGAGGATCAGCCCCAGCATTTT. It is translated as CASSEQGEDQPQHF.

This chain links TRBV13 with TRBJ1-2; no reliable D call. This CDR3 spans 16 amino acids. Germline CDR1 is PRHDT and CDR2 is FYEKMQ (reference sequence). Trimming removed 2 bases from V and 4 bases from J, with 17 bases in between. The CDR3: CASSLYSSEGVYGYTF. The CDR3, as DNA: TGTGCCAGCAGCTTATATTCTTCGGAGGGTGTCTATGGCTACACCTTC.

CDR3 nucleotide sequence: TGTGCCAGCAGCTTCCGCGGCCCCTCTTATGAGCAGTTCTTC. It is translated as CASSFRGPSYEQFF. This chain connects TRBV7-9 to TRBJ2-1, with D hard to call. This CDR3 is 14 amino acids long. CDR1 is SEHNR, CDR2 FQNEAQ, per germline (reference sequence). Trimming cost V 3 bases and J 8 bases, with 14 bases left between them. The variable domain in full, with the rest retrieved from reference TRBV7-9 and TRBJ2-1, is DTGVSQNPRHKITKRGQNVTFRCDPISEHNRLYWYRQTLGQGPEFLTYFQNEAQLEKSRLLSDRFSAERPKGSFSTLEIQRTEQGDSAMYLCASSFRGPSYEQFFGPGTRLTVL.

This clone was counted once. The chain carries TRBV18 and TRBJ1-1, with 8 bases aligning to TRBD1. The CDR3 runs 17 residues. Germline trimming cut 5 bases from V and 3 bases from J; bases unmatched to any gene: 14. In germline, CDR1 is KGHSH, CDR2 LQKENI. The CDR3 is CASSRTGFGSLDTEAFF. Written as DNA, the CDR3 is TGTGCCAGCTCAAGGACAGGGTTCGGTAGTTTGGACACTGAAGCTTTCTTT. The full variable domain, rest sourced from reference TRBV18 and TRBJ1-1, is NAGVMQNPRHLVRRRGQEARLRCSPMKGHSHVYWYRQLPEEGLKFMVYLQKENIIDESGMPKERFSAEFPKEGPSILRIQQVVRGDSAAYFCASSRTGFGSLDTEAFFGQGTRLTVV.

The CDR3: CASSIDVSSPLHF. DNA for the CDR3: TGTGCCAGTAGTATTGATGTTTCTTCACCCCTCCACTTT. This rearrangement joins TRBV19 to TRBJ1-6; D is unclear. Trimming took 3 bases from V and 9 from J, leaving 9 bases between them. This CDR3 region has 13 residues. The V gene's germline CDR1 is LNHDA and CDR2 SQIVND (reference sequence).

The chain joins TRBV7-3 to TRBJ2-4; maybe TRBD2 (7 bases). Germline V lookup: CDR1 SGHTA, CDR2 FQGTGA. The CDR3 contains 16 residues. Between the trimmed V and J ends, which lost 5 bases and 0 bases, there was a span of 14 bases. CDR3 in DNA: TGTGCCAGCAGCCCCCCCCGGGGGGCAGCCAAAAACATTCAGTACTTC. Translated, it gives CASSPPRGAAKNIQYF.

The chain uses TRBV9 and TRBJ2-3; D ambiguous. Germline CDR1 reads SGDLS; CDR2 reads YYNGEE. Trimming removed 0 bases from V and 1 base from J, with 9 bases in between. This CDR3 is 15 amino acids long. DNA of the CDR3: TGTGCCAGCAGCGTAGACGGCGACCGCACAGATACGCAGTATTTT. Translating gives CASSVDGDRTDTQYF.

The V call is TRBV6-1, the J call TRBJ1-2; maybe TRBD1 (5 bases). Germline V gene sequence: CDR1 MNHNS, CDR2 SASEGT. With 2 bases removed from V and 4 bases from J, the gap between germline ends came to 11 bases. The CDR3 sequence is 14 residues long. CDR3 residues: CASSETGTTYGYTF. The CDR3 DNA follows: TGTGCCAGCAGTGAAACAGGCACTACCTATGGCTACACCTTC.

This clone was observed a few times. The CDR3 loop reads CARLAGGPSDTQYF. DNA of the CDR3: TGTGCCAGACTAGCGGGGGGGCCGTCAGATACGCAGTATTTT. The gene calls are TRBV2 and TRBJ2-3; 13 nucleotides line up with TRBD2. The CDR3 has 14 residues. Germline V gene sequence: CDR1 SNHLY, CDR2 FYNNEI. The V segment lost 9 bases and the J segment 4 bases; nucleotides outside the gene matches: 4. The full variable domain, in which reference TRBV2 and TRBJ2-3 provide the parts outside the CDR3, is EPEVTQTPSHQVTQMGQEVILRCVPISNHLYFYWYRQILGQKVEFLVSFYNNEISEKSEIFDDQFSVERPDGSNFTLKIRSTKLEDSAMYFCARLAGGPSDTQYFGPGTRLTVL.

This chain links TRBV2 with TRBJ1-5, with 9 bases that match TRBD1. The germline gives CDR1 SNHLY, CDR2 FYNNEI. Trimming at V came to 6 bases and at J to 5 bases, leaving 5 bases not matched to a gene. The CDR3 runs 14 residues. The CDR3: CASSPDRGHQPQHF. The CDR3 nucleotides read TGTGCCAGCAGCCCGGACAGGGGACATCAGCCCCAGCATTTT.

The chain links TRBV7-2 to TRBJ1-3; D ambiguous. Per the germline V gene, CDR1 is SGHTA and CDR2 is FQGNSA. Between the trimmed V and J ends, which lost 8 bases and 1 base, there was a span of 18 bases. The CDR3 has 16 amino acids. CDR3 amino acids: CASAPPGYISGNTIYF. The CDR3 DNA reads as TGTGCCAGCGCCCCCCCGGGCTATATTTCTGGAAACACCATATATTTT.

J is TRBJ1-1 and V is TRBV27, with a possible D match to TRBD1 (5 bases). V was cut by 5 bases and J by 4 bases, with 17 bases left in between. There are 15 residues in the CDR3. Germline CDR1 reads MNHEY; CDR2 reads SMNVEV (reference sequence). CDR3 sequence (DNA): TGTGCCAGCAGTCCCCTGGGGCCCCGAGGCACTGAAGCTTTCTTT. It encodes CASSPLGPRGTEAFF.

J is TRBJ2-1 and V is TRBV7-9, with D perhaps TRBD2 (5 bases). This CDR3 has 16 amino acids. Germline CDR1 is SEHNR and CDR2 is FQNEAQ (reference sequence). With 5 bases removed from V and 0 bases from J, the gap between germline ends came to 14 bases. In DNA form, the CDR3 reads TGTGCCAGCAGCCCCGCTAGCTCTGACTCCTACAATGAGCAGTTCTTC. Translation: CASSPASSDSYNEQFF.

The chain carries TRBV27 and TRBJ1-1; tentative D call: TRBD1 (5 bases). The CDR3 has 12 residues. V gave up 8 bases and J gave up 3 bases, with 10 bases separating them. CDR1 MNHEY and CDR2 SMNVEV come from the germline V gene (reference sequence). The CDR3: CASQRGDTEAFF. DNA of the CDR3: TGTGCCAGCCAGAGGGGAGACACTGAAGCTTTCTTT.

V gene TRBV5-4 combines with J gene TRBJ2-1; tentative D call: TRBD2 (5 bases). Germline loops: CDR1 SGHNT, CDR2 YYREEE (reference sequence). The CDR3 loop spans 14 amino acids. Trimming shortened V by 4 bases and J by 5 bases, and 13 bases separated the two germline ends. This chain's CDR3 is CASSAKGADNEQFF. The CDR3 DNA sequence: TGTGCCAGCAGCGCTAAGGGAGCGGACAATGAGCAGTTCTTC.

This sequence joins TRBV9 and TRBJ1-5; D might be TRBD1 (5 bases). This CDR3 has 15 amino acids. V dropped 3 bases and J dropped 2 bases, with 12 bases sitting between them. Germline V gene data show CDR1 as SGDLS and CDR2 as YYNGEE. In DNA, the CDR3 is TGTGCCAGCAGCGCGGGGACGGAGGGCAATCAGCCCCAGCATTTT. This encodes CASSAGTEGNQPQHF.

This chain links TRBV27 with TRBJ1-2, with D hard to call. V dropped 8 bases and J dropped 6 bases, with 16 bases sitting between them. The CDR3 is 13 residues long. Germline V gene data show CDR1 as MNHEY and CDR2 as SMNVEV (reference sequence). The CDR3 DNA sequence: TGTGCCAGCTGGGCGCCGGAATGGAATGGCTACACCTTC. This gives the protein CASWAPEWNGYTF.

This clone was recorded once. This chain connects TRBV20-1 to TRBJ2-1; unclear D gene. Per the germline V gene, CDR1 is DFQATT and CDR2 is SNEGSKA (reference sequence). Trimming cost V 6 bases and J 6 bases, with 9 bases left between them. This CDR3 has 11 residues. This chain's CDR3 is CSARGPNEQFF. In nucleotides, the CDR3 is TGCAGTGCCCGAGGACCCAATGAGCAGTTCTTC.

CDR3 DNA sequence: TGTGCCACCCTCCAAGCAGATACGCAGTATTTT. Residues: CATLQADTQYF. J is TRBJ2-3 and V is TRBV3-1 (or the pseudogene TRBV3-2); D gene ambiguous. CDR3 length equals 11 residues. CDR1 LGHDT and CDR2 YNNKEL come from the germline V gene (reference sequence). Trimming cost V 10 bases and J 4 bases, with 9 bases left between them.

V is TRBV5-8 and J is TRBJ1-5, with D possibly TRBD1 on 6 matching bases. V was pared by 4 bases and J by 7 bases, with 12 bases between. Germline CDR1 is SGHTS and CDR2 is YDEGEE. CDR3 length equals 13 residues. CDR3 nucleotide sequence: TGTGCCAGCAGCACAGACAGGAACCAGCCCCAGCATTTT. Translating it yields CASSTDRNQPQHF.

The chain couples TRBV2 to TRBJ1-3; D call uncertain. Germline CDR1 is SNHLY and CDR2 is FYNNEI. The V end lost 6 bases, the J end lost 8 bases, and 11 bases lay between the germline ends. The CDR3 consists of 12 residues. CDR3 amino acids: CASRRVMDTIYF. In nucleotides, the CDR3 is TGTGCCAGCAGGAGGGTTATGGACACCATATATTTT. Combining the CDR3 with reference TRBV2 and TRBJ1-3 gives the whole variable domain EPEVTQTPSHQVTQMGQEVILRCVPISNHLYFYWYRQILGQKVEFLVSFYNNEISEKSEIFDDQFSVERPDGSNFTLKIRSTKLEDSAMYFCASRRVMDTIYFGEGSWLTVV.